Below are 5 T cell receptor beta chains sequenced from a single sample in a study of T cell repertoires in cytomegalovirus infection. TCRdb re-analysed the reads in MiXCR, keeping a single row per CDR3 protein. The sample contains approximately 730,000 distinct CDR3 sequences, 25% to 35% of which appear only once. No antigen has been assigned to these receptors. The sample was cultured CD8+ T cells from PBMCs, taken from culture after CMV antigen stimulation. These receptor sequences come from a human donor in good health (CMV status not recorded). Some clones in this sample may be carry-over from other donors' samples.

On this clonotype: The junction shows a germline mismatch at one end, possibly a read error. The gene calls are TRBV6-1 and TRBJ2-1; D may be TRBD2 (5 bases). The CDR3 has 14 amino acids. CDR1 is MNHNS and CDR2 is SASEGT in the germline V gene. For the CDR3, the DNA is TGTGCCATCTTCAGGAGGAGTTCCTTCAATGAGCAGTTCTTC. Its protein product is CAIFRRSSFNEQFF.

This clonotype was seen repeatedly, ten times or more. This chain joins TRBV7-8 and TRBJ2-5; tentatively, D is TRBD2 (8 bases). This CDR3 region has 16 residues. Trimming left V 5 bases short and J 0 bases short, with 16 bases between. Germline-derived CDR1 and CDR2 are SGHVS and FQNEAQ. CDR3 nucleotide sequence: TGTGCCAGCAGCACCCGGGGGGGACAGAACCAAGAGACCCAGTACTTC. Its translation is CASSTRGGQNQETQYF.

A few counts support this clonotype. The V gene is TRBV12-3 or TRBV12-4, the J gene TRBJ1-2; D perhaps matches TRBD1 (5 bases). The V end was cut by 3 bases, the J end by 4 bases, with 12 bases between. The CDR3 is made up of 14 amino acids. Here the CDR3 reads CASSLLARGYGYTF. The CDR3 region has the DNA TGTGCCAGCAGTTTGTTAGCTAGGGGCTATGGCTACACCTTC.

The V gene is TRBV6-5, the J gene TRBJ1-3, with D unclear. V shed 0 bases and J shed 1 base, with 7 bases lying between them. The CDR3 length is 15 residues. Germline assignment: CDR1 MNHEY and CDR2 SVGAGI. The CDR3 sequence: CASSYSWGSGNTIYF. The CDR3 bases are TGTGCCAGCAGTTACTCATGGGGTTCTGGAAACACCATATATTTT.

The gene calls are TRBV19 and TRBJ2-1; TRBD2 aligns across 11 bases. CDR1 is LNHDA and CDR2 is SQIVND in the germline V gene (reference sequence). J gave up 0 bases and V 4 bases, and 14 bases lay outside the gene matches. The CDR3 loop spans 20 amino acids. Written as DNA, the CDR3 is TGTGCCAGTAGTACCCGTTCTAGCGGGGGGCCGTCCCCCTCCTACAATGAGCAGTTCTTC. Its protein product is CASSTRSSGGPSPSYNEQFF.